These 29 T cell receptor beta chains were all obtained from the same sample, sequenced in a study of blood T cell repertoires in COVID-19 (TCRdb year 2020). The receptor library was made with the immunoSEQ multiplex PCR assay. TCRdb limited this immuneACCESS table to in-frame rearrangements with V and J called. A share of clones is missing; checked studies link under half to unresolved V genes, and the rest is unexplained. Counted in this sample were about 130,000 clones; around 80% of them appeared once. The top ten clonotypes cover 10% to 11% of the sample. The sample comprised peripheral blood. These receptors were obtained from a human donor in a cohort sampled during active COVID-19.

This chain uses TRBV11-2 with TRBJ2-7; 8 bases map to TRBD2. The CDR3 contains 14 residues. V lost 3 bases to trimming and J lost 3 bases; unmatched junction nucleotides: 4. Germline V gene lookup returns CDR1 SGHAT and CDR2 FQNNGV. The CDR3, as DNA: TGTGCCAGCAGCTTTTCGGGGGGGCACTACGAGCAGTACTTC. This sequence encodes CASSFSGGHYEQYF.

The V call is TRBV9, the J call TRBJ1-6; 7 bases match TRBD1. Trimming took 3 bases from V and 10 from J; bases not matched to a gene: 1. CDR1 is SGDLS, CDR2 YYNGEE, per germline. The CDR3 runs to 12 residues. CDR3 region: CASSGDRSPLHF. The CDR3 DNA follows: TGTGCCAGCAGCGGGGACAGATCACCCCTCCACTTT. The full variable domain, in which reference TRBV9 and TRBJ1-6 provide the parts outside the CDR3, is DSGVTQTPKHLITATGQRVTLRCSPRSGDLSVYWYQQSLDQGLQFLIQYYNGEERAKGNILERFSAQQFPDLHSELNLSSLELGDSALYFCASSGDRSPLHFGNGTRLTVT.

The rearrangement links TRBV2 to TRBJ1-5; 11 bases fit TRBD1. The CDR3 extends over 16 amino acids. V dropped 8 bases and J dropped 6; count of bases not matched to a gene: 12. CDR1 is SNHLY and CDR2 is FYNNEI in the germline V gene. CDR3 sequence: CASERDRGKYGQPQHF. The CDR3 DNA is TGTGCCAGCGAGCGGGACAGGGGGAAGTATGGTCAGCCCCAGCATTTT. Looking up the rest from reference TRBV2 and TRBJ1-5 gives the full variable domain: EPEVTQTPSHQVTQMGQEVILRCVPISNHLYFYWYRQILGQKVEFLVSFYNNEISEKSEIFDDQFSVERPDGSNFTLKIRSTKLEDSAMYFCASERDRGKYGQPQHFGDGTRLSIL.

In regard to this clone: This sample also contains other DNA sequences that code for the same CDR3. The chain couples TRBV14 to TRBJ1-2, with 7 bases fitting TRBD1. The CDR3 runs 16 residues. Trimming cost V 4 bases and J 8 bases; bases outside gene matches: 16. Germline CDR1 SGHDN, CDR2 FVKESK. CDR3 region: CASSPRYALTGYGYTF. Here the CDR3 DNA reads TGTGCCAGCAGCCCCCGGTACGCCTTGACAGGGTACGGCTACACCTTC.

V usage is TRBV6-6 and J usage is TRBJ1-6; 7 bases align to TRBD1. This CDR3 comprises 14 residues. The V gene end was trimmed by 7 bases and the J gene end by 5 bases; junction bases not matched to a gene: 5. Germline loops: CDR1 MNHNY, CDR2 SVGAGI (reference sequence). The CDR3, as DNA: TGTGCCAGCACCTTAACAGGGGATAATTCACCCCTCCACTTT. It is translated as CASTLTGDNSPLHF.

The V gene is TRBV30, the J gene TRBJ1-2; possibly TRBD1 for D (5 bases). V dropped 4 bases and J dropped 2 bases, with 8 bases sitting between them. Germline values: CDR1 GTSNPN, CDR2 SVGIG (reference sequence). This CDR3 has 12 amino acids. The CDR3 coding sequence is TGTGCCTGGACGGGGGGGAACTATGGCTACACCTTC. This sequence encodes CAWTGGNYGYTF.

This chain connects TRBV5-8 to TRBJ2-1; 8 nucleotides align to TRBD2. V trimming: 4 bases; J trimming: 0 bases; junction bases outside the gene matches: 9. The germline CDR1 and CDR2 sequences are SGHTS and YDEGEE. The CDR3 totals 17 residues. CDR3 protein: CASSPEIAGNSYNEQFF. CDR3 in DNA: TGTGCCAGCAGCCCAGAGATAGCGGGGAACTCCTACAATGAGCAGTTCTTC. Supplemented by reference TRBV5-8 and TRBJ2-1, the full variable domain reads EAGVTQSPTHLIKTRGQQATLRCSPISGHTSVYWYQQALGLGLQFLLWYDEGEERNRGNFPPRFSGRQFPNYSSELNVNALELEDSALYLCASSPEIAGNSYNEQFFGPGTRLTVL.

The rearrangement links TRBV7-9 to TRBJ2-2; TRBD1 matches 9 bases. The CDR3 sequence is 14 residues long. The germline gives CDR1 SEHNR, CDR2 FQNEAQ (reference sequence). V trimming: 8 bases; J trimming: 5 bases; junction bases outside the gene matches: 6. CDR3: CASGGQGRTGELFF. CDR3 DNA: TGTGCCAGCGGGGGACAGGGACGAACCGGGGAGCTGTTTTTT.

The table lists this clone with a few counts. The chain links TRBV21-1 to TRBJ1-2; no DNA check was done on the table's D call, TRBD1. TRBV21-1 is flagged as a pseudogene. This CDR3 spans 15 amino acids. CDR3 in amino acids: CASSKWGAGGYDYTF. For the CDR3, the DNA is TGTGCCAGCAGCAAATGGGGGGCAGGGGGATATGACTACACCTTC.

V and J are TRBV30 and TRBJ1-1; tentatively, D is TRBD1 (6 bases). Trimming removed 5 bases from V and 7 bases from J, with 14 bases in between. Germline V CDR1 and CDR2: GTSNPN, SVGIG (reference sequence). The length of the CDR3 is 12 residues. CDR3 region: CAWADSEGEAFF. CDR3 bases: TGTGCCTGGGCGGACAGTGAGGGTGAAGCTTTCTTT.

As concerns this clone: The junction differs from germline at one of its ends, possibly a read error. This rearrangement joins TRBV7-8 to TRBJ2-7, with a possible D match to TRBD2 (6 bases). The V gene's germline CDR1 is SGHVS and CDR2 FQNEAQ. This CDR3 is 12 amino acids long. CDR3 region: CASSPGGWGYFF. In DNA, the CDR3 is TGTGCCAGCAGCCCCGGGGGTTGGGGATACTTTTTC.

The CDR3 loop reads CASSQDMGGTDTQYF. CDR3 DNA sequence: TGCGCCAGCAGCCAAGATATGGGGGGGACAGATACGCAGTATTTT. The V call is TRBV4-1, the J call TRBJ2-3; 7 bases map to TRBD2. CDR1 is MGHRA, CDR2 YSYEKL, per germline. V dropped 0 bases and J dropped 3; count of bases not matched to a gene: 3. The CDR3 sequence is 15 residues long.

CDR3 in amino acids: CASRDVGTGGTEAFF. The CDR3 nucleotides are TGTGCCAGCAGAGACGTAGGGACAGGGGGCACTGAAGCTTTCTTT. The chain uses TRBV28 and TRBJ1-1, with 11 bases that match TRBD1. Germline CDR1 is MDHEN and CDR2 is SYDVKM. V was clipped by 6 bases and J by 4 bases; unmatched bases: 7. The CDR3 sequence is 15 residues long.

Worth noting for this clone: The same CDR3 can be traced to other DNA sequences in this sample. This chain joins TRBV18 and TRBJ2-7, with D perhaps TRBD1 (6 bases). The germline CDR1 and CDR2 sequences are KGHSH and LQKENI. Trimming pared 6 bases from V and 1 base from J, leaving 10 bases between. The CDR3 runs 13 residues. Here the CDR3 reads CASSDGQSYEQYF. In nucleotides, the CDR3 is TGTGCCAGCTCGGATGGACAGTCCTACGAGCAGTACTTC. Based on the CDR3 plus reference TRBV18 and TRBJ2-7, the full variable domain is NAGVMQNPRHLVRRRGQEARLRCSPMKGHSHVYWYRQLPEEGLKFMVYLQKENIIDESGMPKERFSAEFPKEGPSILRIQQVVRGDSAAYFCASSDGQSYEQYFGPGTRLTVT.

The chain combines TRBV28 with TRBJ2-1; 11 bases fit TRBD2. The germline V gene has CDR1 MDHEN and CDR2 SYDVKM. The trim removed 1 base at V and 5 bases at J, leaving 7 bases unmatched. The CDR3 has 17 residues. This chain's CDR3 is CASSLLLAGGADNEQFF. CDR3 coding DNA: TGTGCCAGCAGTTTATTATTAGCGGGGGGGGCAGACAATGAGCAGTTCTTC.

This clone was seen many times. The rearrangement uses TRBV18 and TRBJ1-5, with D perhaps TRBD1 (6 bases). The CDR3 is 16 amino acids. V dropped 2 bases and J dropped 1 base, with 12 bases sitting between them. Germline CDR1 is KGHSH and CDR2 is LQKENI. The CDR3 protein is CASSPWARGSNQPQHF. The CDR3 DNA is TGTGCCAGCTCACCATGGGCCAGGGGCAGCAATCAGCCCCAGCATTTT.

The chain carries TRBV3-1 (or the pseudogene TRBV3-2) and TRBJ2-7; D may be TRBD1 (5 bases). The CDR3 covers 12 residues. Germline CDR1 and CDR2: LGHDT and YNNKEL (reference sequence). V lost 6 bases, J lost 3 bases, and 9 bases lay in between. The CDR3 DNA reads TGTGCCAGCAGTCTCGACAGCTACGAGCAGTACTTC. Its protein is CASSLDSYEQYF.

The chain links TRBV12-3 or TRBV12-4 to TRBJ1-2; 7 bases map to TRBD1. This CDR3 has 13 amino acids. J was trimmed by 10 bases and V by 5 bases; bases with no gene match: 10. CDR3 sequence: CASSPTTQGVYTF. CDR3 DNA: TGTGCCAGCAGTCCCACCACTCAGGGGGTCTACACCTTC.

This clone was observed once. The gene calls are TRBV7-6 and TRBJ1-1, with TRBD1 as a possible D gene (6 bases). The CDR3 spans 15 residues. Germline V gene sequence: CDR1 SGHVS, CDR2 FNYEAQ. Deletions cut 4 bases from V and 1 base from J, with 13 bases between. This chain's CDR3 is CASSYNPTGNTEAFF. The CDR3 bases are TGTGCCAGCAGCTACAACCCGACAGGGAACACTGAAGCTTTCTTT.

The sample holds one count of this clone. The J gene is TRBJ2-7, the V gene TRBV2; a possible D gene is TRBD1 (6 bases). The CDR3 covers 13 residues. Germline V gene lookup returns CDR1 SNHLY and CDR2 FYNNEI. Deletions cut 7 bases from V and 6 bases from J, with 16 bases between. CDR3 nucleotide sequence: TGTGCCAGCACCATGGACAGCCCCGGCGAGCAGTACTTC. As protein: CASTMDSPGEQYF. Complete variable domain (other parts from reference TRBV2 and TRBJ2-7): EPEVTQTPSHQVTQMGQEVILRCVPISNHLYFYWYRQILGQKVEFLVSFYNNEISEKSEIFDDQFSVERPDGSNFTLKIRSTKLEDSAMYFCASTMDSPGEQYFGPGTRLTVT.

The chain recombines TRBV7-9 with TRBJ2-3, with D possibly matching TRBD2 (5 bases). V gave up 3 bases and J gave up 0 bases, with 13 bases separating them. Per the germline V gene, CDR1 is SEHNR and CDR2 is FQNEAQ (reference sequence). The CDR3 has 16 residues. CDR3 in amino acids: CASSFGVRTSTDTQYF. For the CDR3, the DNA is TGTGCCAGCAGCTTTGGGGTCAGGACTAGCACAGATACGCAGTATTTT.

A few counts support this clone. The chain recombines TRBV7-9 with TRBJ1-1, with D unclear. This CDR3 comprises 11 residues. V dropped 1 base and J dropped 10 bases, with 7 bases sitting between them. Germline V gene sequence: CDR1 SEHNR, CDR2 FQNEAQ (reference sequence). The CDR3 nucleotides are TGTGCCAGCAGCTTAGAAACGGTAGCTTTCTTT. Protein product: CASSLETVAFF.

The chain links TRBV19 to TRBJ1-2; perhaps TRBD1 as D (6 bases). The CDR3 consists of 14 residues. Germline V gene sequence: CDR1 LNHDA, CDR2 SQIVND (reference sequence). V lost 5 bases, J lost 2 bases, and 12 bases lay in between. The CDR3 nucleotides are TGTGCCAGTAGTCCCGCAGGGGAGAACTATGGCTACACCTTC. Protein product: CASSPAGENYGYTF.

This clone has more than one count but fewer than ten. V gene TRBV18 combines with J gene TRBJ1-4, with D possibly being TRBD1 (6 bases). The CDR3 sequence is 16 residues long. V lost 3 bases to trimming and J lost 0 bases, with 11 bases between them. Germline V CDR1 and CDR2: KGHSH, LQKENI. This CDR3 is CASSPRTEATNEKLFF. DNA for the CDR3: TGTGCCAGCTCACCCCGGACAGAGGCAACTAATGAAAAACTGTTTTTT.

The chain recombines TRBV14 with TRBJ1-6; D not certain. The CDR3 totals 18 residues. Trimming pared 0 bases from V and 0 bases from J, leaving 12 bases between. From germline, CDR1 is SGHDN and CDR2 FVKESK. The CDR3, as DNA: TGTGCCAGCAGCCAAGATTGGGGAGCGGGCTCCTATAATTCACCCCTCCACTTT. Protein product: CASSQDWGAGSYNSPLHF.

This chain joins TRBV4-2 and TRBJ1-4; unclear D gene. Germline CDR1 LGHNA, CDR2 YNFKEQ. The CDR3 runs 15 residues. V was shortened by 0 bases and J by 7 bases, with 12 bases between the two germline ends. This chain's CDR3 is CASSQDWGVSEKLFF. The DNA of the CDR3 is TGTGCCAGCAGCCAAGATTGGGGAGTAAGTGAAAAACTGTTTTTT.

The chain uses TRBV6-2 or TRBV6-3 and TRBJ1-1; 10 nucleotides agree with TRBD1. Germline lookup yields CDR1 MNHEY and CDR2 SVGEGT. The CDR3 runs to 15 residues. The junction had 6 bases not matched to a gene; V was cut back by 5 bases and J by 3 bases. The DNA of the CDR3 is TGTGCCAGCAGTGGGGCCGGGACAGGGGACACTGAAGCTTTCTTT. Its protein product is CASSGAGTGDTEAFF.

This clone occurred a few times. This chain links TRBV27 with TRBJ1-4; 7 bases match TRBD1. The V gene's germline CDR1 is MNHEY and CDR2 SMNVEV (reference sequence). The CDR3 consists of 15 residues. V lost 6 bases to trimming and J lost 3 bases; unmatched junction nucleotides: 7. Here the CDR3 reads CASRLQGTSNEKLFF. Here the CDR3 DNA reads TGTGCCAGCAGACTACAGGGGACCTCTAATGAAAAACTGTTTTTT.

This clone was seen more than once but under ten times. The V call is TRBV28, the J call TRBJ1-1; D might be TRBD1 (5 bases). Trimming removed 10 bases from V and 5 bases from J, with 11 bases in between. Germline V gene lookup returns CDR1 MDHEN and CDR2 SYDVKM. CDR3 length: 11 amino acids. CDR3 amino acids: CATARGTEAFF. The CDR3 DNA reads TGTGCCACCGCTCGGGGGACTGAAGCTTTCTTT.